This TCR beta chain was observed in a study of cytomegalovirus exposure and HLA in healthy donors. A multiplex PCR was run with 60 Vbeta primers and 13 Jbeta primers. Generated by immunoSEQ multiplex PCR, the TCRdb table keeps only in-frame clones and is missing some. Of 130,000 to 150,000 clones detected, approximately 80% appear once; the ten largest clones hold under 3%. Findings and caveats of the study: Sequence variants that were highly shared formed a cluster that was likely a sequencing artifact. Other equally common chains were less clonally expanded than HLA-associated TCR beta chains, a later analysis showed.

About this clone itself: Its cognate antigen is unknown.

The CDR3 is 15 residues long. Germline V gene data show CDR1 as MNHEY and CDR2 as SVGAGI. V gave up 6 bases and J gave up 2 bases, with 15 bases separating them. Sequencing was performed on PBMCs. The TCR was taken from a female donor in good health and CMV-seronegative. The chain carries TRBV6-5 and TRBJ2-3; D is unclear. The CDR3 reads CASSPSPVSTDTQYF. In DNA, the CDR3 is TGTGCCAGCAGCCCGAGTCCCGTTTCCACAGATACGCAGTATTTT.